This TCR beta chain was obtained from a study of cytomegalovirus exposure and HLA in healthy donors. Turning to the study itself: Within an early data release were tens of millions of unique TCRs drawn from HLA-typed donors. The Caucasian-associated ancestry cluster held roughly 78% of 300 to 500 genotyped donors. Study outcomes and limitations: A later analysis revealed that TCR association rates differed between HLA loci, peaking at DRB1 and bottoming out at HLA-C. Reports described diagnosis of cytomegalovirus status by the classifier as highly specific and sensitive.

With respect to this clone: Its antigen remains unknown.

The PCR made use of 60 Vbeta and 13 Jbeta primers. The data were produced by immunoSEQ multiplex PCR, yet TCRdb's version contains in-frame clones alone and is incomplete. This sample yields about 130,000 clones, of which 81% are seen a single time; around 0.7% belongs to the top ten. The V and J ends lost 4 bases and 7 bases respectively, with 16 bases between them. The germline CDR1 and CDR2 sequences are ENHRY and SYGVKD. This CDR3 is 14 amino acids long. Input material: PBMCs. The receptor's source is a man aged 18 to 35 in good health and CMV-seronegative. This sequence joins TRBV10-3 and TRBJ1-1; D may be TRBD1 (6 bases). The CDR3 DNA reads as TGTGCCATCAGTGTTCAGGGGTTAGTCGTTGAAGCTTTCTTT. Its protein product is CAISVQGLVVEAFF.